Sequencing of this T cell receptor (beta chain) was carried out in a study of blood T cell repertoires in COVID-19. This CDR3 spans 14 amino acids. J lost 2 bases, V lost 6 bases, and 3 bases had no gene match. The germline V gene has CDR1 MNHEY and CDR2 SVGAGI. Produced via immunoSEQ multiplex PCR; TCRdb's table is partial and in-frame only. The sample yields 89,000 or so clones, approximately 81% seen once. This chain links TRBV6-5 with TRBJ1-3; 8 bases are a match to TRBD1. The sample taken for sequencing was peripheral blood. This receptor was identified in a man older than 75 with acute or convalescent COVID-19. Written as DNA, the CDR3 is TGTGCCAGCAGCCAACAGGGGGCTGGAAACACCATATATTTT. Translation: CASSQQGAGNTIYF.